Below are 3 T cell receptor beta chains sequenced from a single sample in a study of blood T cell repertoires in COVID-19. TCRdb keeps only in-frame clones here, not all; method: immunoSEQ multiplex PCR. The sample lists about 66,000 clones; about nine tenths were seen once. Sample: peripheral blood. The receptors were gathered from a human donor in a cohort sampled during active COVID-19.

The V call is TRBV11-2, the J call TRBJ1-6; 9 nucleotides agree with TRBD1. The CDR3 consists of 15 residues. CDR1 SGHAT and CDR2 FQNNGV come from the germline V gene. With V trimmed by 6 bases and J by 8 bases, 8 bases remained unmatched. In nucleotides, the CDR3 is TGTGCCAGCAGTTCGCCCGACAGGGGGGATTCACCCCTCCACTTT. Translation gives CASSSPDRGDSPLHF.

V gene TRBV5-5 combines with J gene TRBJ2-2; the match to TRBD2 covers 10 bases. The germline gives CDR1 SGHKS, CDR2 YYEKEE (reference sequence). This CDR3 is built from 18 residues. V dropped 4 bases and J dropped 5; count of bases not matched to a gene: 14. The CDR3: CASSPEPTTAGGTGELFF. CDR3 bases: TGTGCCAGCAGCCCGGAACCCACTACAGCGGGGGGGACCGGGGAGCTGTTTTTT.

The chain combines TRBV24-1 with TRBJ2-5; TRBD2 aligns across 14 bases. Germline CDR1 and CDR2: KGHDR and SFDVKD. V shed 3 bases and J 7 bases; nucleotides not matched to a gene: 6. The CDR3 covers 16 residues. CDR3 amino acids: CATSDQGLAGDTTQYF. In nucleotides, the CDR3 is TGTGCCACCAGTGATCAGGGACTAGCGGGGGACACGACCCAGTACTTC.